The next 19 T cell receptor beta chains were all read from a single sample in a study of immune evolution from preneoplasia to lung adenocarcinoma. Profiling relied on immunoSEQ multiplex PCR, and the TCRdb table lists in-frame clones only, not all of them. The sample yields some 21,000 clones, roughly 80% seen once. Sample: FFPE invasive lung adenocarcinoma tissue. Receptors were obtained from a person aged 55 to 75 with lung adenocarcinoma.

The V gene is TRBV7-2, the J gene TRBJ2-1; 10 positions agree with TRBD2. V was clipped by 3 bases and J by 9 bases; unmatched bases: 8. The germline gives CDR1 SGHTA, CDR2 FQGNSA. The CDR3 sequence is 15 residues long. CDR3 sequence: CASSFSSGSLGEQFF. CDR3 coding DNA: TGTGCCAGCAGCTTCTCTAGCGGGAGTTTAGGTGAGCAGTTCTTC.

Concerning this clone itself: A junction boundary mismatches the germline segment, possibly from a read error. The chain is built from TRBV20-1 and TRBJ2-1, with D unclear. This CDR3 is 11 amino acids long. Germline V gives CDR1 DFQATT, CDR2 SNEGSKA (reference sequence). The CDR3 is CSASRYNEQFF. The CDR3 DNA is TGCAGTGCTAGTAGGTACAATGAGCAATTCTTC.

The chain joins TRBV2 to TRBJ2-1, with D possibly matching TRBD2 (7 bases). Germline V gene data show CDR1 as SNHLY and CDR2 as FYNNEI. Trimming removed 2 bases from V and 6 bases from J, with 17 bases in between. The CDR3 loop spans 16 amino acids. The CDR3 sequence is CASSERGWEGGNEQFF. The CDR3 DNA follows: TGTGCCAGCAGTGAACGAGGGTGGGAGGGGGGCAATGAGCAGTTCTTC.

This clone is a singleton in its sample. The J gene is TRBJ1-5, the V gene TRBV28; D unclear. CDR3 length equals 13 residues. Germline V CDR1 and CDR2: MDHEN, SYDVKM. V was clipped by 7 bases and J by 2 bases, with 9 bases between them. The chain's CDR3 is CASNERGNQPQHF. CDR3 DNA sequence: TGTGCCAGCAATGAACGGGGCAATCAGCCCCAGCATTTT.

This clone appeared a single time. The chain employs TRBV6-5 and TRBJ2-1; possibly TRBD2 for D (5 bases). Germline CDR1 reads MNHEY; CDR2 reads SVGAGI. Trimming took off 2 bases at V and 6 bases at J, with 11 bases between the two ends. This CDR3 region has 14 residues. CDR3: CASSYLLAPNEQFF. In DNA form, the CDR3 reads TGTGCCAGCAGTTACCTCCTAGCTCCCAATGAGCAGTTCTTC.

This clone showed up just once. The chain has TRBV5-4 and TRBJ2-6; no firm D call. Germline V gene data show CDR1 as SGHNT and CDR2 as YYREEE (reference sequence). CDR3 size: 16 residues. Trimming removed 6 bases at V and 3 bases at J, with 16 bases between. The CDR3 bases are TGTGCCAGCATAACCTCCATATCAGGTGGGGCCAACGTCCTGACTTTC. Residues: CASITSISGGANVLTF.

This clone has just a few counts. The chain uses TRBV30 and TRBJ1-5, with D perhaps matching TRBD1 (5 bases). The CDR3 extends over 14 amino acids. Germline CDR1 and CDR2: GTSNPN and SVGIG (reference sequence). V was trimmed by 2 bases and J by 3 bases, leaving 11 bases between them. The CDR3 region is CAWSKQVDNQPQHF. CDR3 sequence (DNA): TGTGCCTGGAGTAAACAGGTGGACAATCAGCCCCAGCATTTT. Full variable domain (outside the CDR3, taken from reference TRBV30 and TRBJ1-5): SQTIHQWPATLVQPVGSPLSLECTVEGTSNPNLYWYRQAAGRGLQLLFYSVGIGQISSEVPQNLSASRPQDRQFILSSKKLLLSDSGFYLCAWSKQVDNQPQHFGDGTRLSIL.

The chain couples TRBV11-2 to TRBJ2-1; 9 bases match TRBD2. Germline loops: CDR1 SGHAT, CDR2 FQNNGV. V was clipped by 6 bases and J by 7 bases; unmatched bases: 10. The CDR3 length is 15 residues. The CDR3 loop is CASSTRTSARNEQFF. The CDR3 DNA sequence: TGTGCCAGCAGTACGAGGACTAGCGCCCGGAATGAGCAGTTCTTC.

The rearrangement links TRBV30 to TRBJ1-2; D gene uncertain. The CDR3 is 13 residues long. Trimming pared 0 bases from V and 4 bases from J, leaving 9 bases between. Germline CDR1 is GTSNPN and CDR2 is SVGIG (reference sequence). The DNA of the CDR3 is TGTGCCTGGAGTGTAGTGACTGGCTATGGCTACACCTTC. Its translation is CAWSVVTGYGYTF.

The chain has TRBV9 and TRBJ2-2; 7 bases match TRBD2. Trimming removed 4 bases from V and 6 bases from J; junction bases left unmatched: 12. This CDR3 comprises 16 residues. Germline lookup yields CDR1 SGDLS and CDR2 YYNGEE. CDR3 residues: CASSPYGSGMAGELFF. CDR3 coding DNA: TGTGCCAGCAGCCCCTATGGGAGCGGGATGGCCGGGGAGCTGTTTTTT.

The gene calls are TRBV10-3 and TRBJ2-5; TRBD1 aligns across 7 bases. Unmatched junction bases numbered 15, after V lost 10 bases and J lost 4 bases. CDR1 and CDR2 (germline): ENHRY, SYGVKD. The CDR3 covers 15 residues. CDR3 sequence (DNA): TGTGCCACTTCAGTACGCTCTACAGGGGCAGAGACCCAGTACTTC. Translation: CATSVRSTGAETQYF.

The rearrangement joins TRBV14 to TRBJ2-1; D gene uncertain. CDR1 and CDR2 from the germline V gene are SGHDN and FVKESK. The CDR3 loop spans 14 amino acids. Deletions cut 4 bases from V and 0 bases from J, with 7 bases between. CDR3 amino acids: CASSPRLSYNEQFF. The CDR3 nucleotides read TGTGCCAGCAGCCCCCGACTCTCCTACAATGAGCAGTTCTTC.

The gene calls are TRBV7-2 and TRBJ2-5, with D uncertain. CDR3 size: 13 residues. Germline-derived CDR1 and CDR2 are SGHTA and FQGNSA. Trimming shortened V by 5 bases and J by 2 bases, and 9 bases separated the two germline ends. Here the CDR3 reads CASSRQLQETQYF. DNA for the CDR3: TGTGCCAGCAGCCGACAACTTCAAGAGACCCAGTACTTC.

The rearrangement uses TRBV6-5 and TRBJ1-5; perhaps TRBD1 as D (5 bases). The CDR3 is made up of 13 amino acids. The germline CDR1 and CDR2 sequences are MNHEY and SVGAGI. Trimming stripped 4 bases from V and 7 bases from J, with 11 bases between. The CDR3: CASSSDWGQPQHF. In DNA, the CDR3 is TGTGCCAGCAGTTCCGATTGGGGCCAGCCCCAGCATTTT.

This chain links TRBV4-2 with TRBJ2-7, with 7 bases matching TRBD1. Germline V CDR1 and CDR2: LGHNA, YNFKEQ. Unmatched junction bases numbered 8, after V lost 1 base and J lost 2 bases. The CDR3 length is 16 residues. The CDR3: CASSQAVGQGAYEQYF. The CDR3 nucleotides read TGTGCCAGCAGCCAAGCGGTGGGGCAGGGGGCCTACGAGCAGTACTTC.

The chain joins TRBV19 to TRBJ2-1; no clear D. Germline V lookup: CDR1 LNHDA, CDR2 SQIVND (reference sequence). The V and J ends lost 3 bases and 6 bases respectively, with 6 bases between them. The CDR3 covers 12 residues. CDR3 nucleotides: TGTGCCAGTAGTATCTCCCTCAATGAGCAGTTCTTC. As protein: CASSISLNEQFF.

A single count supports this clone. The CDR3 DNA is TGTGCCAGCAATGGAGGGCAGGGGGCCTACAATGAGCAGTTCTTC. It codes for CASNGGQGAYNEQFF. The genes are TRBV6-6 and TRBJ2-1; a weak D match, TRBD1 (7 bases). Trimming left V 7 bases short and J 2 bases short, with 15 bases between. Germline V gene lookup returns CDR1 MNHNY and CDR2 SVGAGI (reference sequence). The CDR3 extends over 15 amino acids.

This clone turned up a few times. This chain connects TRBV29-1 to TRBJ1-4, with a tentative D call TRBD1 (5 bases). The CDR3 length is 13 residues. V lost 5 bases and J 8 bases, leaving 15 bases between the germline ends. Germline CDR1 SQVTM, CDR2 ANQGSEA. This chain's CDR3 is CSVSGGGGEKLFF. CDR3 nucleotides: TGCAGCGTTTCCGGCGGGGGGGGAGAAAAACTGTTTTTT. Looking up the rest from reference TRBV29-1 and TRBJ1-4 gives the full variable domain: SAVISQKPSRDICQRGTSLTIQCQVDSQVTMMFWYRQQPGQSLTLIATANQGSEATYESGFVIDKFPISRPNLTFSTLTVSNMSPEDSSIYLCSVSGGGGEKLFFGSGTQLSVL.

The table lists this clone with a count of one. The V gene is TRBV18, the J gene TRBJ2-7; 8 nucleotides align to TRBD2. The CDR3 length is 14 residues. Trimming cost V 4 bases and J 2 bases; bases outside gene matches: 4. From germline, CDR1 is KGHSH and CDR2 LQKENI. The chain's CDR3 is CASSQAGGPYEQYF. The DNA for the CDR3 is TGTGCCAGCTCACAGGCGGGGGGACCCTACGAGCAGTACTTC.